This is a list of T cell receptor beta chains from one sample in a study of metastatic and nonmetastatic thyroid tumors. TCRdb reanalyzed the PCR reads with MiXCR. This table has 35,000 to 40,000 clones, roughly 26% appearing once. Sequencing was done on a sample of blood. The receptors originated from a female donor with papillary thyroid cancer or a benign thyroid nodule (not recorded which). Some clones in this sample may be carry-over from other donors' samples. Each CDR3 is given with its conserved first and last residue. Fields, in order: clone size, D gene, J gene, V gene, CDR3 DNA, CDR3 protein. The D gene is left open where the match is weak. Clone size is stated in some rows and not others, as once, few, many or a class when expanded.

many	NA	TRBJ2-7	TRBV7-8	TGTGCCAGCAGCTTAGACTCCCTTTACGAGCAGTACTTC	CASSLDSLYEQYF
NA	TRBD2	TRBJ2-1	TRBV19	TGTGCCAGTATCCCTCTAGCAGGCGGGAGCAGTTACAATGAGCAGTTCTTC	CASIPLAGGSSYNEQFF
many	NA	TRBJ1-3	TRBV9	TGTGCCAGCAGCGTCCAGGACGGCTCTGGAAACACCATATATTTT	CASSVQDGSGNTIYF
few	NA	TRBJ2-1	TRBV19	TGTGCCAGCCGTGGGAACCCTGGGGGGTACAATGAGCAGTTCTTC	CASRGNPGGYNEQFF
NA	NA	TRBJ1-2	TRBV5-1	TGCGCCAGCACGGGCGGGGGGGAGGACGGCTACACCTTC	CASTGGGEDGYTF
many	NA	TRBJ2-2	TRBV28	TGTGCCAGCAGGAGGGCGACCGGGGAGCTGTTTTTT	CASRRATGELFF
NA	TRBD2	TRBJ2-2	TRBV6-2/TRBV6-3	TGTGCCAGCAAGATACTAGCGGGAGGTCCCGCGAACACCGGGGAGCTGTTTTTT	CASKILAGGPANTGELFF
few	NA	TRBJ1-6	TRBV6-4	TGTGCCAGCAGTGACTCCCGGCGGTACAATTCACCCCTCCACTTT	CASSDSRRYNSPLHF
NA	NA	TRBJ2-7	TRBV5-5	TGTGCCAGCAGCTTGTCCTGGGGGACGGGGGCCTACGAGCAGTACTTC	CASSLSWGTGAYEQYF
medium-sized	NA	TRBJ2-7	TRBV12-3/TRBV12-4	TGTGCCAGCAGGGAGGGGTCAGGGGGCTACGAGCAGTACTTC	CASREGSGGYEQYF
NA	TRBD1	TRBJ2-7	TRBV30	TGTGCCTGGAGCGCCGACAGGGGACGACTCGAGCAGTACTTC	CAWSADRGRLEQYF
NA	NA	TRBJ1-1	TRBV4-1	TGCGCCAGCATCAACGTGGGGAGGGCCTTCTTT	CASINVGRAFF
few	NA	TRBJ1-2	TRBV19	TGTGACAGTAGTACGGGGGTTAGCTATGGCTACACCTTC	CDSSTGVSYGYTF
NA	TRBD2	TRBJ2-1	TRBV5-1	TGCGCCAGCAGCTCTGTAGCGGGAGGGCATGAGCAGCTCTTC	CASSSVAGGHEQLF
many	NA	TRBJ2-2	TRBV18	TGTGCCAGCTCACTGTCCGGGACCCAGAACACCGGGGAGCTGTTTTTT	CASSLSGTQNTGELFF
many	TRBD2	TRBJ2-1	TRBV12-3/TRBV12-4	TGTGCCAGCAGTTTAGCGCGGGGGTCCGGGTACAATGAGCAGTTCTTC	CASSLARGSGYNEQFF
NA	TRBD2	TRBJ2-2	TRBV11-2	TGTGCCAGCACACCACTAGCGGGAGGCACCGGGGAGCTGTTTTTT	CASTPLAGGTGELFF
NA	NA	TRBJ2-3	TRBV28	TGTGCCAGCAGTGCCCTGGGTGGAAGCACAGATACGCAGTATTTT	CASSALGGSTDTQYF
many	NA	TRBJ1-2	TRBV24-1	TGTGCCACCAGTGATCAAACAGGGGGCTACACCTTC	CATSDQTGGYTF
once	TRBD1	TRBJ2-3	TRBV4-1	TGCGCCAGCAGCCAAGTAGGGGGACAGGGGTCAGATACGCAGTATTTT	CASSQVGGQGSDTQYF